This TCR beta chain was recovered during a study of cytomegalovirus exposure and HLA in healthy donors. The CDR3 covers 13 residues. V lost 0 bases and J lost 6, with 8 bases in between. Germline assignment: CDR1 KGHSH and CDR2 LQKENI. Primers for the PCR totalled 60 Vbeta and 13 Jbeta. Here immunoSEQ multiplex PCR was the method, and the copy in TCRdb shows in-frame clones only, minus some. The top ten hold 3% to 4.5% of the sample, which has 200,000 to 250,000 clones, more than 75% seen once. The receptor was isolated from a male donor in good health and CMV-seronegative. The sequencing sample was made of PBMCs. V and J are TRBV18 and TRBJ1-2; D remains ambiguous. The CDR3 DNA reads TGTGCCAGCTCACCACCGGTAACGGATGGCTACACCTTC. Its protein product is CASSPPVTDGYTF.